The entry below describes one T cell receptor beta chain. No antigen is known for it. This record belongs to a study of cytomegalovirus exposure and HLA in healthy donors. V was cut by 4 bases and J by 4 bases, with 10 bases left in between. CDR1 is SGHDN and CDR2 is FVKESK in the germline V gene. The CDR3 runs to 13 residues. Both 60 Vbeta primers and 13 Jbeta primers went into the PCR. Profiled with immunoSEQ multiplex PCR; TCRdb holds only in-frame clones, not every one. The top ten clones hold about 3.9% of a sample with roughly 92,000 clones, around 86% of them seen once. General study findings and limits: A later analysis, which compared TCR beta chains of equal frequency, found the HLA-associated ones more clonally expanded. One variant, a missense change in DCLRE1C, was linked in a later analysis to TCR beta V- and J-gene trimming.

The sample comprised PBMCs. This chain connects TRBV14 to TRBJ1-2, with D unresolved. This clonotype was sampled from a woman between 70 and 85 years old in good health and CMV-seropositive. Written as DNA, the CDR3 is TGTGCCAGCAGCCTCGGGTATCGCTATGGCTACACCTTC. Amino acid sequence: CASSLGYRYGYTF.